A selection of T cell receptor beta chains follows, all from one sample in a study of shared clonotypes between healthy human individuals. Sequencing was performed with immunoSEQ multiplex PCR; in TCRdb, only in-frame clones are kept and a portion is missing. The data hold 550,000 to 600,000 clones, with roughly 98% observed a single time. The sequenced sample was naive CD8+ T cells sorted from blood. The receptor set was obtained from a man aged 25 to 40 in good health. The CDR3 runs from the conserved cysteine through the conserved F or W. The D gene is left open where the match is weak. Only part of the rows carry a size: once, few, many, or a class if the clone is expanded.

j_call,clone_size,d_call,v_call,cdr3_nt,cdr3_aa
TRBJ2-7,NA,TRBD1,TRBV10-3,TGTGCCATCAGTGATCTCGGGGGACAGGGCGCTTACGAGCAGTACTTC,CAISDLGGQGAYEQYF
TRBJ2-7,NA,NA,TRBV27,TGTGCCAGCAGTTTCGGACGAGAACGATACGAGCAGTACTTC,CASSFGRERYEQYF
TRBJ2-1,NA,TRBD2,TRBV29-1,TGCAGCGTCACCACGAGCGGGAGTGAGCAGTTCTTC,CSVTTSGSEQFF
TRBJ1-1,once,NA,TRBV6-5,TGTGCCAGCAGTTACCTTTCGGGGAACACTGAAGCTTTCTTT,CASSYLSGNTEAFF
TRBJ2-1,once,NA,TRBV15,TGTGCCACCAGCCTTAGAGACGGGTTAAATGAGCAGTTCTTC,CATSLRDGLNEQFF
TRBJ2-7,NA,TRBD2,TRBV7-9,TGTGCCAGCAGCCCCCGGACTAGTTTAGCCTACGAGCAGTACTTC,CASSPRTSLAYEQYF
TRBJ2-2,NA,NA,TRBV2,TGTGCCAGCAGAGTCACGACCGGGGAGCTGTTTTTT,CASRVTTGELFF
TRBJ2-3,NA,NA,TRBV7-7,TGTGCCAGCAGCTTAGGGCAAGGTTACCAGGGATCGGATACGCAGTATTTT,CASSLGQGYQGSDTQYF
TRBJ2-7,NA,NA,TRBV5-1,TGCGCCAGCAGCTCGGACAGAGAGTACGAGCAGTACTTC,CASSSDREYEQYF
TRBJ1-5,NA,NA,TRBV6-1,TGTGCCAGCAGTGATACGGTCAATCAGCCCCAGCATTTT,CASSDTVNQPQHF
TRBJ1-1,NA,TRBD1,TRBV2,TGTGCCAGCAGAGGGGACAGTGCTTTCTTT,CASRGDSAFF
TRBJ2-3,once,NA,TRBV11-2,TGTGCCAGCAGCTTAGCGGCGGCGACAGATACGCAGTATTTT,CASSLAAATDTQYF